The rows below give T cell receptor beta chains drawn from one sample of a study of control samples from healthy donors and cancer patients. Libraries were prepared by immunoSEQ multiplex PCR; TCRdb keeps only in-frame clonotypes and omits some of them. Of 30,000 to 35,000 clones listed, approximately 94% are singletons. The sequencing input was blood. The source of these receptors is a man aged 60 to 75 in good health. CDR3s include the opening cysteine and the closing phenylalanine or tryptophan. D genes are given only for firm matches. Rows may omit the clone size; those that give it use once, few, many or a size class.

D gene: -; clone size: -; CDR3 length: 17; V gene: TRBV18; J gene: TRBJ1-5; CDR3 protein: CASSPLSAKNSNQPQHF
D gene: -; clone size: once; CDR3 length: 16; V gene: TRBV28; J gene: TRBJ1-1; CDR3 protein: CASSSPGRTGNTEAFF
D gene: TRBD2; clone size: -; CDR3 length: 18; V gene: TRBV19; J gene: TRBJ2-3; CDR3 protein: CASSTVPGLAGVTDTQYF
D gene: -; clone size: once; CDR3 length: 13; V gene: TRBV6-5; J gene: TRBJ1-1; CDR3 protein: CAILDSANTEAFF
D gene: -; clone size: -; CDR3 length: 14; V gene: TRBV18; J gene: TRBJ2-7; CDR3 protein: CASSPPGQTIGQYF
D gene: -; clone size: -; CDR3 length: 15; V gene: TRBV28; J gene: TRBJ2-5; CDR3 protein: CASSGGGQGGETQYF
D gene: TRBD1; clone size: -; CDR3 length: 14; V gene: TRBV29-1; J gene: TRBJ1-2; CDR3 protein: CSAGQGARDYGYTF
D gene: -; clone size: -; CDR3 length: 14; V gene: TRBV7-2; J gene: TRBJ2-3; CDR3 protein: CASSLSGGTDTQYF
D gene: TRBD1; clone size: -; CDR3 length: 15; V gene: TRBV6-2/TRBV6-3; J gene: TRBJ1-1; CDR3 protein: CASTPWTGGNTEAFF
D gene: -; clone size: -; CDR3 length: 14; V gene: TRBV2; J gene: TRBJ2-5; CDR3 protein: CASSGTDSQETQYF
D gene: TRBD1; clone size: -; CDR3 length: 16; V gene: TRBV19; J gene: TRBJ2-2; CDR3 protein: CASSMPGGANTGELFF
D gene: -; clone size: -; CDR3 length: 11; V gene: TRBV3-1/TRBV3-2; J gene: TRBJ2-7; CDR3 protein: CASSHSYEQYF
D gene: -; clone size: -; CDR3 length: 16; V gene: TRBV6-5; J gene: TRBJ2-1; CDR3 protein: CASSLMAVVSYNEQFF
D gene: -; clone size: -; CDR3 length: 13; V gene: TRBV7-2; J gene: TRBJ1-1; CDR3 protein: CASSLVIEAAFLF
D gene: -; clone size: -; CDR3 length: 11; V gene: TRBV7-9; J gene: TRBJ1-4; CDR3 protein: CASGSNEKLFF
D gene: -; clone size: -; CDR3 length: 12; V gene: TRBV14; J gene: TRBJ2-7; CDR3 protein: CASSQDRSEQYF
D gene: TRBD1; clone size: -; CDR3 length: 17; V gene: TRBV27; J gene: TRBJ1-5; CDR3 protein: CASSPDRGSKPNQPQHF
D gene: -; clone size: -; CDR3 length: 14; V gene: TRBV9; J gene: TRBJ2-1; CDR3 protein: CASSVEPTGNEQFF
D gene: TRBD2; clone size: -; CDR3 length: 18; V gene: TRBV2; J gene: TRBJ2-3; CDR3 protein: CASSVPGLAGSSTDTQYF
D gene: TRBD1; clone size: -; CDR3 length: 13; V gene: TRBV24-1; J gene: TRBJ2-3; CDR3 protein: CATSTGGTDTQYF
D gene: TRBD1; clone size: -; CDR3 length: 15; V gene: TRBV6-5; J gene: TRBJ1-6; CDR3 protein: CASSYSRGQRSPLHF
D gene: -; clone size: -; CDR3 length: 13; V gene: TRBV27; J gene: TRBJ1-1; CDR3 protein: CASSFSTHAEAFF
D gene: TRBD1; clone size: -; CDR3 length: 13; V gene: TRBV7-2; J gene: TRBJ1-2; CDR3 protein: CASSLVQGDGYTF
D gene: -; clone size: -; CDR3 length: 14; V gene: TRBV7-2; J gene: TRBJ2-3; CDR3 protein: CASSLYRHQDTQYF
D gene: -; clone size: -; CDR3 length: 16; V gene: TRBV9; J gene: TRBJ1-3; CDR3 protein: CASSVGDTNSGNTIYF
D gene: TRBD1; clone size: once; CDR3 length: 14; V gene: TRBV5-8; J gene: TRBJ2-2; CDR3 protein: CAANRGLVTGELFF
D gene: -; clone size: -; CDR3 length: 13; V gene: TRBV23-1; J gene: TRBJ2-2; CDR3 protein: CASSQKKTGELFF
D gene: -; clone size: -; CDR3 length: 15; V gene: TRBV7-2; J gene: TRBJ2-2; CDR3 protein: CASSLTSLNTGELFF
D gene: TRBD2; clone size: -; CDR3 length: 19; V gene: TRBV7-2; J gene: TRBJ2-7; CDR3 protein: CASSSLLGLQRGTSYEQYF
D gene: -; clone size: -; CDR3 length: 15; V gene: TRBV6-2/TRBV6-3; J gene: TRBJ1-5; CDR3 protein: CASSRPRGNNQPQHF
D gene: -; clone size: -; CDR3 length: 17; V gene: TRBV19; J gene: TRBJ2-2; CDR3 protein: CASSIGRGLVNTGELFF
D gene: -; clone size: -; CDR3 length: 14; V gene: TRBV15; J gene: TRBJ1-4; CDR3 protein: CATSRGGANEKLFF
D gene: -; clone size: -; CDR3 length: 12; V gene: TRBV29-1; J gene: TRBJ2-5; CDR3 protein: CSVSVAQETQYF
D gene: TRBD1; clone size: -; CDR3 length: 18; V gene: TRBV6-2/TRBV6-3; J gene: TRBJ2-3; CDR3 protein: CASSYLSGQGSGTDTQYF
D gene: -; clone size: -; CDR3 length: 11; V gene: TRBV20-1; J gene: TRBJ2-7; CDR3 protein: CSARDSHILYF
D gene: -; clone size: -; CDR3 length: 17; V gene: TRBV19; J gene: TRBJ2-3; CDR3 protein: CASSPGPWGASTDTQYF
D gene: -; clone size: -; CDR3 length: 15; V gene: TRBV4-1; J gene: TRBJ2-3; CDR3 protein: CASSGRTGNTDTQYF
D gene: -; clone size: -; CDR3 length: 15; V gene: TRBV28; J gene: TRBJ2-1; CDR3 protein: CASSLILAGINEQFF
D gene: TRBD1; clone size: -; CDR3 length: 13; V gene: TRBV7-3; J gene: TRBJ1-2; CDR3 protein: CASGTTGGYGYTF
D gene: TRBD1; clone size: -; CDR3 length: 13; V gene: TRBV10-3; J gene: TRBJ1-2; CDR3 protein: CAISAGGAYGYTF
D gene: TRBD1; clone size: -; CDR3 length: 13; V gene: TRBV5-1; J gene: TRBJ2-7; CDR3 protein: CASSPDRGYEQYF
D gene: -; clone size: once; CDR3 length: 15; V gene: TRBV6-5; J gene: TRBJ1-4; CDR3 protein: CASSYSGERGEKLFF
D gene: -; clone size: once; CDR3 length: 14; V gene: TRBV13; J gene: TRBJ1-2; CDR3 protein: CASFYFGGYYGYTF
D gene: -; clone size: -; CDR3 length: 17; V gene: TRBV6-2/TRBV6-3; J gene: TRBJ1-6; CDR3 protein: CASSDRQVSSYNSPLHF
D gene: -; clone size: medium-sized; CDR3 length: 14; V gene: TRBV7-2; J gene: TRBJ2-5; CDR3 protein: CASSLDSSRETQYF